Below, 26 T cell receptor beta chains from the same sample are listed, as sequenced in a study of long-term antiretroviral therapy in people with HIV (dated by TCRdb to 2021 to 2024). Sequencing of the TRB variable region was done with the immunoSEQ hsTCRB v3.0 assay at survey level resolution. Entries here come from immuneACCESS through TCRdb and include only in-frame sequences with V and J called. Some clones fail to appear in such tables; in the studies checked, an unresolved V gene covers under half of the shortfall, and the cause of the remainder is unknown. Across this sample there are just over 35,000 clones, with 70% to 90% seen only once. Jointly, the top ten make up over 9.5% of the sample. The material was unsorted PBMCs, obtained 2.2 years after starting antiretroviral therapy. The receptors derive from a man between 18 and 29 years old with HIV.

The rearrangement uses TRBV7-8 and TRBJ1-6; tentatively, D is TRBD1 (5 bases). V lost 0 bases and J lost 0, with 12 bases in between. Germline CDR1 is SGHVS and CDR2 is FQNEAQ. The CDR3 loop spans 18 amino acids. The CDR3 nucleotides are TGTGCCAGCAGCTTAGCTTTCGGGGGTGGCTCCTATAATTCACCCCTCCACTTT. Its protein is CASSLAFGGGSYNSPLHF.

The rearrangement uses TRBV5-4 and TRBJ1-2; no clear D gene. The CDR3 length is 13 residues. Trimming took 1 base from V and 7 from J, leaving 11 bases between them. Germline V gene sequence: CDR1 SGHNT, CDR2 YYREEE (reference sequence). The CDR3 DNA sequence: TGTGCCAGCAGCTTGATGAAGTTTTCTGGCTACACCTTC. This translates into CASSLMKFSGYTF.

This clone was seen only a few times. At the DNA level, this CDR3 is encoded by other sequences in the same sample as well. CDR3 DNA: TGTGCCAGCAGCTCCTTCCAGGGTGGCTATGGCTACACCTTC. Its protein is CASSSFQGGYGYTF. V and J are TRBV7-2 and TRBJ1-2, with D perhaps TRBD1 (5 bases). Trimming pared 4 bases from V and 4 bases from J, leaving 13 bases between. In germline, CDR1 is SGHTA, CDR2 FQGNSA. This CDR3 region has 14 residues.

The chain is built from TRBV5-4 and TRBJ1-3, with TRBD1 identical over 9 bases. Germline V CDR1 and CDR2: SGHNT, YYREEE (reference sequence). The CDR3 has 17 amino acids. J gave up 3 bases and V 4 bases, and 11 bases lay outside the gene matches. As DNA, the CDR3 is TGTGCCAGCAGCCAAGGCACGGGACAGGGTTATGGAAACACCATATATTTT. Protein sequence: CASSQGTGQGYGNTIYF.

A single count supports this clone. The chain combines TRBV10-3 with TRBJ1-1, with a possible D match to TRBD1 (5 bases). V shed 0 bases and J shed 1 base, with 12 bases lying between them. CDR3 length equals 16 residues. CDR1 is ENHRY, CDR2 SYGVKD, per germline. CDR3 DNA: TGTGCCATCAGTGAGTCCGGGGCATCTCCGAACACTGAAGCTTTCTTT. Its protein product is CAISESGASPNTEAFF.

The chain couples TRBV23-1 to TRBJ2-7; maybe TRBD2 (6 bases). TRBV23-1 qualifies as an ORF whose function is uncertain. The CDR3 runs to 13 residues. V lost 9 bases and J lost 7, with 19 bases in between. Here the CDR3 reads CARTYLAAGEQYF. In DNA form, the CDR3 reads TGCGCCAGAACCTACTTAGCGGCTGGAGAGCAGTACTTC.

The rearrangement joins TRBV19 to TRBJ2-7; possibly TRBD2 for D (7 bases). Germline CDR1 reads LNHDA; CDR2 reads SQIVND (reference sequence). The CDR3 covers 15 residues. Trimming shortened V by 6 bases and J by 3 bases, and 18 bases separated the two germline ends. CDR3 amino acids: CASRRTGRGFYEQYF. DNA of the CDR3: TGTGCCAGTAGACGCACAGGGAGGGGATTCTACGAGCAGTACTTC.

The CDR3 here is CASTQGQYSNQPQHF. In DNA, the CDR3 is TGTGCCAGTACCCAGGGACAGTATAGCAATCAGCCCCAGCATTTT. The V and J genes are TRBV19 and TRBJ1-5; 7 bases align to TRBD1. This CDR3 comprises 15 residues. Germline CDR1 is LNHDA and CDR2 is SQIVND (reference sequence). V was clipped by 7 bases and J by 0 bases; unmatched bases: 6.

J is TRBJ1-6 and V is TRBV5-6; TRBD1 is a possible D gene (5 bases). With 2 bases removed from V and 7 bases from J, the gap between germline ends came to 10 bases. Germline CDR1 is SGHDT and CDR2 is YYEEEE. The CDR3 totals 14 residues. CDR3 sequence reads: CASSFGRGNSPLHF. In DNA form, the CDR3 reads TGTGCCAGCAGCTTCGGGCGGGGGAATTCACCCCTCCACTTT.

A note on this clone: At one of its ends the junction is not consistent with the germline gene, which may arise from a read error. This sequence joins TRBV6-5 and TRBJ1-1; D not resolved. CDR1 MNHEY and CDR2 SVGAGI come from the germline V gene. The CDR3 consists of 11 residues. The CDR3 spells CASSYDTGAFF. Written as DNA, the CDR3 is TGTGCCAGCAGTTACGATACTGGAGCTTTCTTT.

The table lists this clone with a few counts. V usage is TRBV9 and J usage is TRBJ1-6, with D tentatively TRBD1 (5 bases). V lost 0 bases to trimming and J lost 5 bases, with 12 bases between them. CDR3 length: 16 residues. CDR1 and CDR2 (germline): SGDLS, YYNGEE. CDR3 residues: CASSVAGWPNNSPLHF. The CDR3 DNA is TGTGCCAGCAGCGTAGCAGGGTGGCCGAATAATTCACCCCTCCACTTT.

J is TRBJ2-7 and V is TRBV7-2, with TRBD2 matching over 7 bases. The CDR3 totals 15 residues. The germline V gene encodes CDR1 SGHTA and CDR2 FQGNSA. Trimming took 5 bases from V and 4 from J; bases not matched to a gene: 11. The CDR3 DNA follows: TGTGCCAGCAGCCGGACCCGGGACTATCAATACGAGCAGTACTTC. Residues: CASSRTRDYQYEQYF.

In its sample, this clone was seen a few times. The V and J genes are TRBV27 and TRBJ1-4, with a tentative D call TRBD1 (5 bases). Trimming took 5 bases from V and 5 from J, leaving 9 bases between them. Germline loops: CDR1 MNHEY, CDR2 SMNVEV (reference sequence). The CDR3 is 13 residues long. The CDR3 is CASSIRQNEKLFF. The CDR3 bases are TGTGCCAGCAGTATAAGACAGAATGAAAAACTGTTTTTT. Complete variable domain (other parts from reference TRBV27 and TRBJ1-4): EAQVTQNPRYLITVTGKKLTVTCSQNMNHEYMSWYRQDPGLGLRQIYYSMNVEVTDKGDVPEGYKVSRKEKRNFPLILESPSPNQTSLYFCASSIRQNEKLFFGSGTQLSVL.

The chain is built from TRBV4-1 and TRBJ1-1, with a possible D match to TRBD1 (5 bases). This CDR3 has 14 amino acids. V was trimmed by 1 base and J by 0 bases, leaving 6 bases between them. The germline CDR1 and CDR2 sequences are MGHRA and YSYEKL. The CDR3 protein is CASSQVGVNTEAFF. CDR3 sequence (DNA): TGCGCCAGCAGCCAAGTGGGGGTGAACACTGAAGCTTTCTTT.

This chain's CDR3 is CASSLGTSGAYEQYF. The CDR3 DNA reads as TGTGCCAGCAGCTTGGGGACTAGCGGGGCCTACGAGCAGTACTTC. The gene calls are TRBV5-4 and TRBJ2-7, with TRBD2 identical over 12 bases. The CDR3 has 15 residues. Trimming at V came to 0 bases and at J to 2 bases, leaving 0 bases not matched to a gene. Germline assignment: CDR1 SGHNT and CDR2 YYREEE (reference sequence). Complete variable domain (other parts from reference TRBV5-4 and TRBJ2-7): ETGVTQSPTHLIKTRGQQVTLRCSSQSGHNTVSWYQQALGQGPQFIFQYYREEENGRGNFPPRFSGLQFPNYSSELNVNALELDDSALYLCASSLGTSGAYEQYFGPGTRLTVT.

V and J are TRBV2 and TRBJ1-4; tentative D call: TRBD1 (5 bases). The length of the CDR3 is 14 residues. V lost 6 bases, J lost 4 bases, and 12 bases lay in between. Looked up from germline, CDR1 is SNHLY and CDR2 is FYNNEI. The CDR3 loop reads CASRGRRNNEKLFF. In DNA form, the CDR3 reads TGTGCCAGCAGGGGACGTCGAAATAATGAAAAACTGTTTTTT.

The genes are TRBV2 and TRBJ2-7; 7 bases align to TRBD2. CDR3 length: 13 amino acids. CDR1 SNHLY and CDR2 FYNNEI come from the germline V gene. Trimming took 8 bases from V and 2 from J; bases not matched to a gene: 6. The CDR3 reads CASAGDFTYEQYF. CDR3 in DNA: TGTGCCAGCGCGGGGGATTTTACCTACGAGCAGTACTTC.

The gene calls are TRBV13 and TRBJ2-2; D not certain. CDR1 is PRHDT and CDR2 is FYEKMQ in the germline V gene (reference sequence). Trimming left V 4 bases short and J 5 bases short, with 8 bases between. The CDR3 runs 13 residues. This CDR3 is CASSYRWTGELFF. The CDR3 region has the DNA TGTGCCAGCAGCTATCGGTGGACCGGGGAGCTGTTTTTT.

This chain joins TRBV7-2 and TRBJ1-1; possible D gene TRBD1, 5 bases. The CDR3 totals 14 residues. The V end lost 4 bases, the J end lost 1 base, and 10 bases lay between the germline ends. Germline V lookup: CDR1 SGHTA, CDR2 FQGNSA. The CDR3 region is CASSYSGGNTEAFF. The CDR3 region has the DNA TGTGCCAGCAGCTATTCCGGGGGGAACACTGAAGCTTTCTTT.

V usage is TRBV4-3 and J usage is TRBJ2-5; D perhaps matches TRBD1 (5 bases). The V gene's germline CDR1 is LGHNA and CDR2 YSLEER. With 4 bases removed from V and 5 bases from J, the gap between germline ends came to 20 bases. This CDR3 is 16 amino acids long. The CDR3 DNA sequence: TGCGCCAGCAGCCCACTCATGGGGCAGGGTGACGAGACCCAGTACTTC. Translated, it gives CASSPLMGQGDETQYF.

The V call is TRBV5-4, the J call TRBJ2-5, with 7 bases that match TRBD1. The CDR3 spans 13 residues. Germline V lookup: CDR1 SGHNT, CDR2 YYREEE (reference sequence). V lost 4 bases, J lost 4 bases, and 4 bases stayed unmatched. The CDR3 region has the DNA TGTGCCAGCAGCATACAGGGGCCAGAGACCCAGTACTTC. Its translation: CASSIQGPETQYF.

The rearrangement uses TRBV4-1 and TRBJ1-6; D gene unclear. The germline gives CDR1 MGHRA, CDR2 YSYEKL. The CDR3 runs to 19 residues. The V gene lost 1 base and the J gene lost 6 bases, with 22 bases spanning the gap. In DNA, the CDR3 is TGCGCCAGCAGCCAAGGGGCGACAAGTCCCCTACTACTTAATTCACCCCTCCACTTT. Encoded protein: CASSQGATSPLLLNSPLHF.

Written as DNA, the CDR3 is TGTGCCAGCAGCTTGGCACAGATGAACACCGGGGAGCTGTTTTTT. It translates to CASSLAQMNTGELFF. The gene calls are TRBV5-6 and TRBJ2-2, with no clear D. Looked up from germline, CDR1 is SGHDT and CDR2 is YYEEEE. The length of the CDR3 is 15 residues. The V end was cut by 0 bases, the J end by 1 base, with 7 bases between.

This chain uses TRBV30 with TRBJ2-1; tentative D call: TRBD2 (5 bases). V was trimmed by 2 bases and J by 2 bases, leaving 16 bases between them. The CDR3 loop spans 16 amino acids. Germline CDR1 is GTSNPN and CDR2 is SVGIG (reference sequence). CDR3 in amino acids: CAWSTPTAGTYNEQFF. The CDR3 bases are TGTGCCTGGAGTACACCTACCGCGGGCACCTACAATGAGCAGTTCTTC.

The J gene is TRBJ1-5, the V gene TRBV19; D gene uncertain. Germline assignment: CDR1 LNHDA and CDR2 SQIVND (reference sequence). The CDR3 is made up of 14 amino acids. V lost 0 bases to trimming and J lost 11 bases, with 14 bases between them. The CDR3 is CASSIEGSSRSQHF. The CDR3 DNA follows: TGTGCCAGTAGTATAGAAGGGTCCTCCAGGTCCCAGCATTTT. The variable domain in full, with the rest retrieved from reference TRBV19 and TRBJ1-5, is DGGITQSPKYLFRKEGQNVTLSCEQNLNHDAMYWYRQDPGQGLRLIYYSQIVNDFQKGDIAEGYSVSREKKESFPLTVTSAQKNPTAFYLCASSIEGSSRSQHFGDGTRLSIL.

The table lists this clone with a count of one. V usage is TRBV7-9 and J usage is TRBJ1-4; D possibly corresponds to TRBD1 (5 bases). The V end was cut by 4 bases, the J end by 8 bases, with 17 bases between. This CDR3 contains 15 residues. Germline CDR1 reads SEHNR; CDR2 reads FQNEAQ (reference sequence). The CDR3 here is CASSSPSTVGEKLFF. CDR3 sequence (DNA): TGTGCCAGCAGCTCCCCCTCGACAGTCGGCGAAAAACTGTTTTTT.